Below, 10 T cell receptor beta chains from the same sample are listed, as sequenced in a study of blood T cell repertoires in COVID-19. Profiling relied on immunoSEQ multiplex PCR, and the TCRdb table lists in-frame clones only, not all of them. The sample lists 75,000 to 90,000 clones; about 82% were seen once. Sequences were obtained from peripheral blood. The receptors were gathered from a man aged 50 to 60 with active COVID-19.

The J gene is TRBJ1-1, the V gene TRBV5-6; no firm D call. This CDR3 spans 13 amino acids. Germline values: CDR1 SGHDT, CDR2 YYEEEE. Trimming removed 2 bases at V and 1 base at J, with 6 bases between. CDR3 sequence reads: CASSFLRNTEAFF. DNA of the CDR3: TGTGCCAGCAGCTTCCTTAGGAACACTGAAGCTTTCTTT.

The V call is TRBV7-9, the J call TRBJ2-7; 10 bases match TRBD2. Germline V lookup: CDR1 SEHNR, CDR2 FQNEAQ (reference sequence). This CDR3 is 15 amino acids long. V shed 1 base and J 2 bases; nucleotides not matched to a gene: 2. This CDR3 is CASSLEGTSAYEQYF. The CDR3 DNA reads TGTGCCAGCAGCTTAGAAGGGACTAGCGCCTACGAGCAGTACTTC. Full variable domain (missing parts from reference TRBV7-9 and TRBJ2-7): DTGVSQNPRHKITKRGQNVTFRCDPISEHNRLYWYRQTLGQGPEFLTYFQNEAQLEKSRLLSDRFSAERPKGSFSTLEIQRTEQGDSAMYLCASSLEGTSAYEQYFGPGTRLTVT.

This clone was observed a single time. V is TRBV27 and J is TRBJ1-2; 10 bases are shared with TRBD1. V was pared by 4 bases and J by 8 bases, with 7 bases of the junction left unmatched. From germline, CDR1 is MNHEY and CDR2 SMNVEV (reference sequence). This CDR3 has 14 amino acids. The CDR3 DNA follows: TGTGCCAGCAGTTCCCGGGACAGGGGATCGGGCTACACCTTC. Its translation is CASSSRDRGSGYTF.

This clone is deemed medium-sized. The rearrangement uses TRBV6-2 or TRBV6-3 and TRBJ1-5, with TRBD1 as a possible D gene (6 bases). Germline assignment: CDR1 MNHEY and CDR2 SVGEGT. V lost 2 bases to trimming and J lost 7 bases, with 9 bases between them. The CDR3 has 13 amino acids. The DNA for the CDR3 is TGTGCCAGCAGTTACCAGGGACAACAGCCCCAGCATTTT. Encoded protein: CASSYQGQQPQHF.

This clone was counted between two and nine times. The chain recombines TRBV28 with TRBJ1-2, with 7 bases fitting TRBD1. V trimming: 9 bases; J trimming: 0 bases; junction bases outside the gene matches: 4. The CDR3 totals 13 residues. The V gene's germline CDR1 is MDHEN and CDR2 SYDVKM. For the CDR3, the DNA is TGTGCCAGTATGGACAGGACTAACTATGGCTACACCTTC. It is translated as CASMDRTNYGYTF.

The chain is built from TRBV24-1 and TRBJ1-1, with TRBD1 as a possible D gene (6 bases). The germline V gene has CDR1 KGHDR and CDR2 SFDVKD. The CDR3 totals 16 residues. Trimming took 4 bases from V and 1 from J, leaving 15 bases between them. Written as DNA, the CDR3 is TGTGCCACCAGTGAGGGGACCAGGGGTTGGAACACTGAAGCTTTCTTT. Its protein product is CATSEGTRGWNTEAFF.

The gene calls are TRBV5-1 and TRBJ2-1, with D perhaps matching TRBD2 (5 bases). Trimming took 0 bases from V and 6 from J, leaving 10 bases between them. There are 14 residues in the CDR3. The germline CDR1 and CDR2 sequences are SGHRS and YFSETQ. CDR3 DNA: TGCGCCAGCAGCTTGGCGGGGTACCCCAATGAGCAGTTCTTC. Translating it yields CASSLAGYPNEQFF.

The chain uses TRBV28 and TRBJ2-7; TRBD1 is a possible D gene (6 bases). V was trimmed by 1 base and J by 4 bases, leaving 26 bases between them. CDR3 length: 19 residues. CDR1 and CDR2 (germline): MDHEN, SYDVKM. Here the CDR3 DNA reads TGTGCCAGCAGTTTATCCAGGACAGAATATGGCCCTTGGTCTTACGAGCAGTACTTC. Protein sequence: CASSLSRTEYGPWSYEQYF.

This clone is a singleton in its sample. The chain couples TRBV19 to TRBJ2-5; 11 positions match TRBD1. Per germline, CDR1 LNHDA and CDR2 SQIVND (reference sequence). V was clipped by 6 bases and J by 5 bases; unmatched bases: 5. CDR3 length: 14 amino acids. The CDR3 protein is CASSGTGGRETQYF. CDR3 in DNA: TGTGCCAGTAGCGGGACAGGGGGGAGGGAGACCCAGTACTTC.

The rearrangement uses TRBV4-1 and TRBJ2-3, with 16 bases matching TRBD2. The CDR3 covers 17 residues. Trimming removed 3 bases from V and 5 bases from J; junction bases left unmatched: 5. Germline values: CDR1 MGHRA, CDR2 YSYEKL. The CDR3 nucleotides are TGCGCCAGCAGCCACGGGACTAGCGGGGGGGCCAGAGATACGCAGTATTTT. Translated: CASSHGTSGGARDTQYF.